This T cell receptor beta chain was obtained from a study of OX40 agonist ivuxolimab in advanced cancers. For the study at large: Hepatocellular carcinoma, melanoma, renal cell or head and neck cancer occurred in dose-escalation patients.

Libraries were prepared by immunoSEQ multiplex PCR; TCRdb keeps only in-frame clonotypes and omits some of them. The data show 50,000 to 65,000 clones, 85% to 90% seen once. The study, taken as a whole, reports: It was also the case that some nonresponders had low normalized T-cell clonal expansion.

Points on this clone: Its target is not known.

V dropped 5 bases and J dropped 5 bases, with 17 bases sitting between them. This CDR3 spans 14 amino acids. The germline gives CDR1 SGDLS, CDR2 YYNGEE. The receptor's source is an adult with an advanced solid tumor such as melanoma, head and neck, liver or kidney cancer. Sequencing was performed on CD4+ or CD8+ T cells sorted from blood, taken in a trial of the OX40 agonist ivuxolimab. The chain combines TRBV9 with TRBJ2-7, with D perhaps assigned TRBD1 or TRBD2 (5 bases each). The CDR3 region is CASSRGAGYHEQYF. In DNA, the CDR3 is TGTGCCAGCAGTAGAGGGGCCGGGTACCACGAGCAGTACTTC.